This TCR beta chain was identified in a study of cytomegalovirus exposure and HLA in healthy donors. Germline V lookup: CDR1 WSHSY, CDR2 SAAADI. CDR3 length: 15 amino acids. With 0 bases removed from V and 2 bases from J, the gap between germline ends came to 9 bases. With 60 Vbeta and 13 Jbeta primers, the PCR was carried out. Libraries were prepared by immunoSEQ multiplex PCR; TCRdb keeps only in-frame clonotypes and omits some of them. The repertoire table contains some 34,000 clones. Study findings and constraints: According to an earlier analysis, most TCR beta V segments yielded productive rearrangements about 87% or about 30% of the time. CMV serostatus was the only immune exposure information that was available.

Worth noting for this clone: Its antigen remains unknown.

Sequences were obtained from PBMCs. The gene calls are TRBV10-2 and TRBJ2-3; weak D call: TRBD2 (5 bases). This receptor was identified in a woman aged 40-49 years in good health and CMV-seropositive. CDR3 residues: CASSESPGNTDTQYF. In DNA, the CDR3 is TGCGCCAGCAGTGAGTCACCGGGAAACACAGATACGCAGTATTTT.